The 30 T cell receptor beta chains below were found in one sample sequenced in a study of blood T cell repertoires in COVID-19. TCRdb's table, derived via immunoSEQ multiplex PCR, lists solely in-frame clones and lacks some. Among around 97,000 clones listed, approximately 82% were seen once. Sequencing was performed on peripheral blood. These receptors came from a man aged 70 or older with acute or convalescent COVID-19.

The chain carries TRBV28 and TRBJ2-3, with 7 bases fitting TRBD2. The CDR3 sequence is 14 residues long. With 1 base clipped from V and 5 bases from J, the junction kept 3 bases outside the gene matches. Germline values: CDR1 MDHEN, CDR2 SYDVKM. The CDR3: CASSLYGGVDTQYF. Written as DNA, the CDR3 is TGTGCCAGCAGTTTATATGGGGGGGTAGATACGCAGTATTTT.

V gene TRBV4-3 combines with J gene TRBJ1-1; a possible D gene is TRBD1 (5 bases). The V gene lost 0 bases and the J gene lost 10 bases, with 15 bases spanning the gap. This CDR3 has 14 amino acids. Germline CDR1 and CDR2: LGHNA and YSLEER. The CDR3 region is CASSQEGGAGRAFF. As DNA, the CDR3 is TGCGCCAGCAGCCAAGAAGGAGGGGCAGGGAGAGCTTTCTTT.

The V and J genes are TRBV5-1 and TRBJ1-2; TRBD1 aligns across 7 bases. Trimming took 7 bases from V and 4 from J; bases not matched to a gene: 7. The germline gives CDR1 SGHRS, CDR2 YFSETQ. This CDR3 is built from 13 residues. CDR3 sequence (DNA): TGCGCCAGCTCCGGGGCAGGGGGCTATGGCTACACCTTC. This gives the protein CASSGAGGYGYTF. The whole variable domain, remainder taken from reference TRBV5-1 and TRBJ1-2, is KAGVTQTPRYLIKTRGQQVTLSCSPISGHRSVSWYQQTPGQGLQFLFEYFSETQRNKGNFPGRFSGRQFSNSRSEMNVSTLELGDSALYLCASSGAGGYGYTFGSGTRLTVV.

The V and J genes are TRBV7-2 and TRBJ1-5; the match to TRBD1 covers 7 bases. V gave up 5 bases and J gave up 2 bases; unmatched junction bases: 9. The germline V gene encodes CDR1 SGHTA and CDR2 FQGNSA. The CDR3 consists of 16 residues. The CDR3 spells CASSPQGGLGNQPQHF. The CDR3 DNA is TGTGCCAGCAGCCCTCAGGGGGGACTTGGCAATCAGCCCCAGCATTTT. The full variable domain, in which reference TRBV7-2 and TRBJ1-5 provide the parts outside the CDR3, is GAGVSQSPSNKVTEKGKDVELRCDPISGHTALYWYRQSLGQGLEFLIYFQGNSAPDKSGLPSDRFSAERTGGSVSTLTIQRTQQEDSAVYLCASSPQGGLGNQPQHFGDGTRLSIL.

This chain connects TRBV5-1 to TRBJ1-2; D is ambiguous. This CDR3 contains 15 residues. The V gene's germline CDR1 is SGHRS and CDR2 YFSETQ. The V end was cut by 4 bases, the J end by 7 bases, with 20 bases between. The CDR3 DNA reads as TGCGCCAGCAGCCCTTCCCAAGAGGGTCGTAGTGGCTACACCTTC. This sequence encodes CASSPSQEGRSGYTF.

The chain carries TRBV19 and TRBJ2-1; D perhaps matches TRBD1 (6 bases). Germline V CDR1 and CDR2: LNHDA, SQIVND (reference sequence). V was shortened by 7 bases and J by 9 bases, with 19 bases between the two germline ends. The CDR3 contains 14 residues. In nucleotides, the CDR3 is TGTGCCAGTACTCCAACAGGGAGCGCTGCTGAGCAGTTCTTC. Translating it yields CASTPTGSAAEQFF.

In its sample, this clone was seen a few times. The J gene is TRBJ2-7, the V gene TRBV4-2; 7 bases are shared with TRBD1. This CDR3 is 13 amino acids long. Trimming cost V 7 bases and J 2 bases; bases outside gene matches: 5. CDR1 and CDR2 from the germline V gene are LGHNA and YNFKEQ. The CDR3 nucleotides are TGTGCCAGCAAGGCAGGGGGACCCTACGAGCAGTACTTC. Its translation: CASKAGGPYEQYF.

CDR3 in DNA: TGTGCCAGCAGTCAGCTTGGGGGAGGGCAAGAGACCCAGTACTTC. Protein: CASSQLGGGQETQYF. This chain connects TRBV6-5 to TRBJ2-5, with 7 bases fitting TRBD2. The J segment lost 2 bases and the V segment lost 5 bases, leaving 8 bases of the junction unmatched. The germline gives CDR1 MNHEY, CDR2 SVGAGI. The CDR3 consists of 15 residues.

This rearrangement joins TRBV28 to TRBJ2-1; 16 positions match TRBD2. Per the germline V gene, CDR1 is MDHEN and CDR2 is SYDVKM. This CDR3 contains 18 residues. V was pared by 4 bases and J by 9 bases, with 12 bases of the junction left unmatched. This chain's CDR3 is CASSWGLAGGPTTFEQFF. Written as DNA, the CDR3 is TGTGCCAGCAGTTGGGGACTAGCGGGAGGGCCTACTACTTTTGAGCAGTTCTTC.

V is TRBV5-4 and J is TRBJ2-1; 9 bases map to TRBD1. V lost 10 bases to trimming and J lost 5 bases; unmatched junction nucleotides: 13. CDR3 size: 15 residues. Germline CDR1 reads SGHNT; CDR2 reads YYREEE (reference sequence). CDR3 sequence: CAGRDRARDNNEQFF. DNA for the CDR3: TGTGCCGGCCGGGACAGGGCTAGAGACAACAATGAGCAGTTCTTC.

V gene TRBV19 combines with J gene TRBJ2-5; TRBD1 might be the D (5 bases). Germline V CDR1 and CDR2: LNHDA, SQIVND (reference sequence). V dropped 11 bases and J dropped 5 bases, with 18 bases sitting between them. The CDR3 has 13 residues. CDR3 DNA: TGTGCCCCGGCACGGACACCTGGGGAGACCCAGTACTTC. Its protein product is CAPARTPGETQYF.

The CDR3 reads CASSLSGTEAFF. Here the CDR3 DNA reads TGCGCCAGCAGCTTGTCGGGGACTGAAGCTTTCTTT. V gene TRBV5-1 combines with J gene TRBJ1-1; D gene unclear. The germline V and J ends were trimmed by 1 base and 5 bases, with 6 bases remaining between them. CDR3 length equals 12 residues. The germline V gene has CDR1 SGHRS and CDR2 YFSETQ.

The chain carries TRBV5-4 and TRBJ2-3; maybe TRBD1 (6 bases). CDR1 is SGHNT and CDR2 is YYREEE in the germline V gene (reference sequence). Trimming took off 5 bases at V and 1 base at J, with 14 bases between the two ends. The CDR3 sequence is 15 residues long. The CDR3 DNA reads as TGTGCCAGCAGTCGAGCAGGGGTCGGCACAGATACGCAGTATTTT. Encoded protein: CASSRAGVGTDTQYF.

This chain connects TRBV29-1 to TRBJ1-1; perhaps TRBD1 as D (6 bases). Trimming took off 6 bases at V and 1 base at J, with 12 bases between the two ends. This CDR3 is 13 amino acids long. Germline V gene sequence: CDR1 SQVTM, CDR2 ANQGSEA. The CDR3 region is CSVKQGWNTEAFF. CDR3 bases: TGCAGCGTCAAACAGGGTTGGAACACTGAAGCTTTCTTT.

The J gene is TRBJ1-6, the V gene TRBV28, with 7 bases lining up with TRBD1. The CDR3 sequence is 14 residues long. J gave up 5 bases and V 5 bases, and 3 bases lay outside the gene matches. CDR1 and CDR2 from the germline V gene are MDHEN and SYDVKM. CDR3 coding DNA: TGTGCCAGCAGTAGGGGACAGCATAATTCACCCCTCCACTTT. It yields the protein CASSRGQHNSPLHF.

The chain combines TRBV6-2 or TRBV6-3 with TRBJ1-1; 7 nucleotides align to TRBD1. Germline CDR1 is MNHEY and CDR2 is SVGEGT. After removal of 4 bases from V and 1 base from J, the junction contained 6 bases not matched to a gene. This CDR3 has 15 residues. The CDR3 DNA reads TGTGCCAGCAGTTCGCGACAGGGAGGGAACACTGAAGCTTTCTTT. It yields the protein CASSSRQGGNTEAFF.

The V and J genes are TRBV4-1 and TRBJ1-5; D unresolved. Trimming stripped 5 bases from V and 0 bases from J, with 8 bases between. CDR1 and CDR2 from the germline V gene are MGHRA and YSYEKL. The CDR3 covers 14 residues. CDR3 nucleotides: TGCGCCAGCAGCGCGCTAAATAGCAATCAGCCCCAGCATTTT. This sequence encodes CASSALNSNQPQHF.

V usage is TRBV4-2 and J usage is TRBJ1-6, with D possibly being TRBD1 (6 bases). Trimming took off 1 base at V and 6 bases at J, with 10 bases between the two ends. The CDR3 totals 15 residues. Germline CDR1 is LGHNA and CDR2 is YNFKEQ. This CDR3 reads CASSQVQGTNSPLHF. The CDR3 region has the DNA TGTGCCAGCAGCCAAGTACAGGGAACTAATTCACCCCTCCACTTT.

V usage is TRBV6-1 and J usage is TRBJ1-4; the D gene is possibly TRBD1 (5 bases). The CDR3 has 14 amino acids. V dropped 3 bases and J dropped 6 bases, with 11 bases sitting between them. CDR1 MNHNS and CDR2 SASEGT come from the germline V gene. The CDR3 coding sequence is TGTGCCAGCAGTGACAGGGCCTCTGATGAAAAACTGTTTTTT. Translating gives CASSDRASDEKLFF.

This clone was detected only a few times. CDR3 amino acids: CASSAYTSGGGSEQFF. Here the CDR3 DNA reads TGTGCCAGCAGTGCATATACTAGCGGGGGGGGATCTGAGCAGTTCTTC. The J gene is TRBJ2-1, the V gene TRBV27, with TRBD2 matching 13 bases. V was pared by 5 bases and J by 9 bases, with 10 bases of the junction left unmatched. CDR1 is MNHEY and CDR2 is SMNVEV in the germline V gene (reference sequence). The CDR3 loop spans 16 amino acids.

This clone has a single count. The chain carries TRBV18 and TRBJ1-1, with D hard to call. The CDR3 runs to 14 residues. In germline, CDR1 is KGHSH, CDR2 LQKENI. V was pared by 2 bases and J by 1 base, with 8 bases between. CDR3 protein: CASSPVAQNTEAFF. CDR3 nucleotide sequence: TGTGCCAGCTCACCAGTTGCACAGAACACTGAAGCTTTCTTT.

The J gene is TRBJ2-5, the V gene TRBV4-3; 10 nucleotides agree with TRBD2. V lost 0 bases and J lost 5; bases outside the gene matches: 6. CDR1 is LGHNA, CDR2 YSLEER, per germline. This CDR3 region has 16 residues. The CDR3 here is CASSQDPSGSGETQYF. The CDR3 DNA reads as TGCGCCAGCAGCCAAGACCCTAGCGGGAGTGGGGAGACCCAGTACTTC.

This chain uses TRBV20-1 with TRBJ1-6; D is unclear. The V gene's germline CDR1 is DFQATT and CDR2 SNEGSKA (reference sequence). The CDR3 runs 17 residues. Trimming took 3 bases from V and 4 from J, leaving 19 bases between them. CDR3 sequence reads: CSASSPSSPRYNSPLHF. The DNA of the CDR3 is TGCAGTGCTAGTTCCCCCTCGTCACCGAGGTATAATTCACCCCTCCACTTT.

J is TRBJ2-5 and V is TRBV29-1; 9 bases are shared with TRBD1. With V trimmed by 2 bases and J by 2 bases, 6 bases remained unmatched. Germline V gives CDR1 SQVTM, CDR2 ANQGSEA. The CDR3 covers 15 residues. In DNA form, the CDR3 reads TGCAGCGTTGAAAAGACAGGGGGGATTCAAGAGACCCAGTACTTC. Translating gives CSVEKTGGIQETQYF.

The V call is TRBV6-5, the J call TRBJ2-7, with TRBD1 matching 7 bases. This CDR3 region has 13 residues. The junction had 2 bases not matched to a gene; V was cut back by 4 bases and J by 2 bases. The germline V gene encodes CDR1 MNHEY and CDR2 SVGAGI. The CDR3: CASSWDRTYEQYF. Here the CDR3 DNA reads TGTGCCAGCAGTTGGGACAGAACCTACGAGCAGTACTTC.

The CDR3 loop reads CASSPPPGYNSPLHF. Written as DNA, the CDR3 is TGTGCCAGCAGTCCCCCCCCAGGGTATAATTCACCCCTCCACTTT. The V and J genes are TRBV28 and TRBJ1-6; maybe TRBD1 (5 bases). Germline V CDR1 and CDR2: MDHEN, SYDVKM. The CDR3 has 15 amino acids. V lost 5 bases to trimming and J lost 4 bases, with 12 bases between them.

CDR3 loop: CASSQEHSRPYNEQFF. DNA of the CDR3: TGTGCCAGCAGCCAAGAGCACAGCCGCCCATACAATGAGCAGTTCTTC. This sequence joins TRBV3-1 (or the pseudogene TRBV3-2) and TRBJ2-1; unclear D gene. Trimming took off 0 bases at V and 4 bases at J, with 13 bases between the two ends. CDR1 and CDR2 (germline): LGHDT, YNNKEL (reference sequence). The CDR3 loop spans 16 amino acids.

This rearrangement joins TRBV6-6 to TRBJ1-5; 9 bases are a match to TRBD1. V lost 8 bases, J lost 7 bases, and 3 bases stayed unmatched. CDR1 and CDR2 (germline): MNHNY, SVGAGI (reference sequence). The CDR3 spans 12 residues. The DNA of the CDR3 is TGTGCCAGCGGGACAGGGAGCCAGCCCCAGCATTTT. It translates to CASGTGSQPQHF.

CDR3 sequence (DNA): TGTGCCAGCAGCTTAGATCGCCGGGGTGAGCAGTTCTTC. Protein product: CASSLDRRGEQFF. This sequence joins TRBV11-2 and TRBJ2-1, with D tentatively TRBD2 (5 bases). Trimming left V 0 bases short and J 9 bases short, with 9 bases between. The CDR3 is 13 amino acids. Germline V gene data show CDR1 as SGHAT and CDR2 as FQNNGV.

The J gene is TRBJ1-2, the V gene TRBV28; D unclear. The CDR3 has 12 amino acids. V gave up 8 bases and J gave up 2 bases, with 9 bases separating them. Germline V lookup: CDR1 MDHEN, CDR2 SYDVKM. CDR3 sequence: CASERSNYGYTF. The CDR3 DNA reads TGTGCCAGCGAGCGAAGCAACTATGGCTACACCTTC.